These T cell receptor beta chains were read from a single sample in a study of T cell responses to AZD1222 COVID-19 vaccine. Some clones are missing from TCRdb's copy, which holds only in-frame ones; the method was immunoSEQ multiplex PCR. The sample has around 150,000 clones, 94% seen once. The sequencing here drew on peripheral blood, taken on day 0 of AZD1222 vaccination. The receptors were gathered from an adult in good health. Each CDR3 is given with its conserved first and last residue. The order of the fields is D gene, V gene, J gene, CDR3 DNA, CDR3 protein. A D gene is named only where the DNA matches it firmly.

D: TRBD1
V: TRBV18
J: TRBJ2-2
DNA: TGTGCCAGCTCCCGACGGACAGGGGATGGCGGGGAGCTGTTTTTT
CDR3: CASSRRTGDGGELFF

D: NA
V: TRBV7-8
J: TRBJ1-2
DNA: TGTGCCAGCAGCCGTTCTAGTCGCGGCTACACCTTC
CDR3: CASSRSSRGYTF

D: NA
V: TRBV7-7
J: TRBJ2-2
DNA: TGTGCCAGCAGCCCTACTGGGGCTGAGCTGTTTTTT
CDR3: CASSPTGAELFF

D: NA
V: TRBV2
J: TRBJ1-2
DNA: TGTGCCAGCCGACGAGTTAGCGCAAGCTATGGCTACACCTTC
CDR3: CASRRVSASYGYTF

D: NA
V: TRBV5-1
J: TRBJ2-2
DNA: TGCGCCAGCAGCTTGTTTGTGGCAGGGGCGAACACCGGGGAGCTGTTTTTT
CDR3: CASSLFVAGANTGELFF

D: NA
V: TRBV15
J: TRBJ2-2
DNA: TGTGCCACCAGTTATGCCGGGGAGCTGTTTTTT
CDR3: CATSYAGELFF

D: NA
V: TRBV27
J: TRBJ1-6
DNA: TGTGCCAGCAGTTTGAGCATGACCTTGACTTCTTCACCCCTCCACTTT
CDR3: CASSLSMTLTSSPLHF

D: NA
V: TRBV6-5
J: TRBJ2-3
DNA: TGTGCCAGCAAGGGGTTCGTCGGTACGCAGTATTTT
CDR3: CASKGFVGTQYF

D: NA
V: TRBV11-2
J: TRBJ1-3
DNA: TGTGCCAGCAGCTTCGTGTCGGGAAACACCATATATTTT
CDR3: CASSFVSGNTIYF

D: NA
V: TRBV11-2
J: TRBJ2-5
DNA: TGTGCCAGCAGCTTAGCCAGGGCAGAGACCCAGTACTTC
CDR3: CASSLARAETQYF

D: NA
V: TRBV28
J: TRBJ1-2
DNA: TGTGCCAGCAACATAGACCCTAACTATGGCTACACCTTC
CDR3: CASNIDPNYGYTF